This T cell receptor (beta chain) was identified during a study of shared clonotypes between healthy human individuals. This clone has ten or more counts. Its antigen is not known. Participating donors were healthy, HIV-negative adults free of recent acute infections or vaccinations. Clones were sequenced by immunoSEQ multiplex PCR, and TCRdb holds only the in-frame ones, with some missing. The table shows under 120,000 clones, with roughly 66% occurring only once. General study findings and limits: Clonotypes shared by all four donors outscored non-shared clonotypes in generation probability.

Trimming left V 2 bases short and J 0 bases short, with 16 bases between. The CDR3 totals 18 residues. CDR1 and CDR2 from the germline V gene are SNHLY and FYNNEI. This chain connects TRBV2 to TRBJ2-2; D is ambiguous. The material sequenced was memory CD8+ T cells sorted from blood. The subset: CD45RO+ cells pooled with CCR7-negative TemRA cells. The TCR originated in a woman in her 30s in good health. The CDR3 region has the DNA TGTGCCAGCAGTGAAAACCTATCCTGGGCGACGAACACCGGGGAGCTGTTTTTT. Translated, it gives CASSENLSWATNTGELFF. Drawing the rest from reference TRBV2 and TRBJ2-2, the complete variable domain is EPEVTQTPSHQVTQMGQEVILRCVPISNHLYFYWYRQILGQKVEFLVSFYNNEISEKSEIFDDQFSVERPDGSNFTLKIRSTKLEDSAMYFCASSENLSWATNTGELFFGEGSRLTVL.